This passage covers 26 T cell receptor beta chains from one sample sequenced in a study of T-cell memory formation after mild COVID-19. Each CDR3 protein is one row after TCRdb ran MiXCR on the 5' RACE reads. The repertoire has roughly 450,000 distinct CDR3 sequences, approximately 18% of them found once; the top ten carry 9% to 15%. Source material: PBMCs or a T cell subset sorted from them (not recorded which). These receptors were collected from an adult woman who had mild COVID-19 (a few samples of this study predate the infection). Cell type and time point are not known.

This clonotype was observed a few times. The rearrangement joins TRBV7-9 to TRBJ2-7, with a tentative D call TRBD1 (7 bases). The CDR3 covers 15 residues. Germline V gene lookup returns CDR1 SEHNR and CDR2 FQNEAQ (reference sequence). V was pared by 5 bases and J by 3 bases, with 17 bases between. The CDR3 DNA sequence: TGTGCCAGCAGCCGCGGGACAGAGATAATCTACGAGCAGTACTTC. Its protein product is CASSRGTEIIYEQYF.

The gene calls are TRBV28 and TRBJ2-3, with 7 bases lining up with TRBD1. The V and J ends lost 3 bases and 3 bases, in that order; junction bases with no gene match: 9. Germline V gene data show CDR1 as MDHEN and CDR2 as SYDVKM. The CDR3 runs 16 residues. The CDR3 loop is CASSFVDRWETDTQYF. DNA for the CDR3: TGTGCCAGCAGTTTTGTGGACAGGTGGGAAACAGATACGCAGTATTTT. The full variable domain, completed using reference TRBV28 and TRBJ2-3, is DVKVTQSSRYLVKRTGEKVFLECVQDMDHENMFWYRQDPGLGLRLIYFSYDVKMKEKGDIPEGYSVSREKKERFSLILESASTNQTSMYLCASSFVDRWETDTQYFGPGTRLTVL.

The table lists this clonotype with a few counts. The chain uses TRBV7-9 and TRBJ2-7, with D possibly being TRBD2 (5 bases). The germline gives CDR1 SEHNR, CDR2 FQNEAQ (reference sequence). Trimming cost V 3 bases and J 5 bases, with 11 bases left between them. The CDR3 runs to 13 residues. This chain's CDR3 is CASSFRREDEQYF. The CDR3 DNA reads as TGTGCCAGCAGCTTCCGTCGGGAAGACGAGCAGTACTTC.

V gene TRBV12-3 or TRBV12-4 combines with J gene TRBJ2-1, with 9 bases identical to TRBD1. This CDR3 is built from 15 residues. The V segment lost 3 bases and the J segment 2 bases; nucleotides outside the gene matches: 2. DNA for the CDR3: TGTGCCAGCAGTTTCGGACAGGGGCCCTACAATGAGCAGTTCTTC. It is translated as CASSFGQGPYNEQFF.

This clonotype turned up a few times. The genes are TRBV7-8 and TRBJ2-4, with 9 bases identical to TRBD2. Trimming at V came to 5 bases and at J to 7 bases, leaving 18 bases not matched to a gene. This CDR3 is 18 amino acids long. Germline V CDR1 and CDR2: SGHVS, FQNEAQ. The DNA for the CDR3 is TGTGCCAGCAGCACCCCCGAGGCGCGGGAGGGATTCGTGAACATTCAGTACTTC. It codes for CASSTPEAREGFVNIQYF.

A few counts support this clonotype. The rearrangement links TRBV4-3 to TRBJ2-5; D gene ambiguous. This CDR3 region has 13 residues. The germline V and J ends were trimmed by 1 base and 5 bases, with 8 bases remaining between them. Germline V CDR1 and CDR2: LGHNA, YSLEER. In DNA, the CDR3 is TGCGCCAGCAGCCAAGCAGCGCAGGAGACCCAGTACTTC. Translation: CASSQAAQETQYF.

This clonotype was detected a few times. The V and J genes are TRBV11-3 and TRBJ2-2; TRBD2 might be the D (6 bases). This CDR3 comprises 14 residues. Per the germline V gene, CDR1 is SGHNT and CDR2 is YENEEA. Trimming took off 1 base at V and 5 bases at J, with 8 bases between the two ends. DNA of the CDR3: TGTGCCAGCAGCTTAGGGGAGGAGACCGGGGAGCTGTTTTTT. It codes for CASSLGEETGELFF.

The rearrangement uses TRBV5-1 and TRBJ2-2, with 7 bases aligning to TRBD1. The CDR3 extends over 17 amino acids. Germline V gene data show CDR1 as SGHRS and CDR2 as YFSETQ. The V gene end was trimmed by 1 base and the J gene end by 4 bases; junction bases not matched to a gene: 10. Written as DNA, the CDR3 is TGCGCCAGCAGCTTGACAGGGGATTTCGGTAGCACCGGGGAGCTGTTTTTT. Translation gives CASSLTGDFGSTGELFF.

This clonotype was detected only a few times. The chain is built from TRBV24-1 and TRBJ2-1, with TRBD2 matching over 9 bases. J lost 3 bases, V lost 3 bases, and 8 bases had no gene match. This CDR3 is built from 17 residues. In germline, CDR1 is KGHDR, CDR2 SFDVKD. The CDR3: CATSDPRLAESYNEQFF. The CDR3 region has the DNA TGTGCCACCAGTGATCCCCGACTAGCGGAGAGCTACAATGAGCAGTTCTTC.

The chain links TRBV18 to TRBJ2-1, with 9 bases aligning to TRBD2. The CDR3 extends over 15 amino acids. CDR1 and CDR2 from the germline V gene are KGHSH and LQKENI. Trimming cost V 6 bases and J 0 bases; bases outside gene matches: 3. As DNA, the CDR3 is TGTGCCAGCTCTGTGCGGGGGGGCTCCTACAATGAGCAGTTCTTC. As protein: CASSVRGGSYNEQFF.

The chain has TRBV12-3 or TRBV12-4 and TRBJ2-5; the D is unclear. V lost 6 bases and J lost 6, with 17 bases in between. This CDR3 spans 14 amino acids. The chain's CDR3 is CASSQTVTDKTQYF. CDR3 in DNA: TGTGCCAGCAGCCAGACCGTGACGGATAAGACCCAGTACTTC.

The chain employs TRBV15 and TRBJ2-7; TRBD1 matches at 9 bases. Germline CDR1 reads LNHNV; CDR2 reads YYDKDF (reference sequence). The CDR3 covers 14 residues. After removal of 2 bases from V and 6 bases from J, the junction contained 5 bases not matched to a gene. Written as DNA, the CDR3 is TGTGCCACCAGCAGAAAAGGGACAGGGTTCGAGCAGTACTTC. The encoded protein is CATSRKGTGFEQYF.

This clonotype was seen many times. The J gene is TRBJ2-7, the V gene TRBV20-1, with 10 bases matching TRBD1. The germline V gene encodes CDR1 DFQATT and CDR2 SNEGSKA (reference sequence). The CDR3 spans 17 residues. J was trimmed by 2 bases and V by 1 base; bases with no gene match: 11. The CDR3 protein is CSARAPRGTGVTYEQYF. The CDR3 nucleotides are TGCAGTGCTAGAGCTCCCCGGGGGACAGGGGTCACCTACGAGCAGTACTTC.

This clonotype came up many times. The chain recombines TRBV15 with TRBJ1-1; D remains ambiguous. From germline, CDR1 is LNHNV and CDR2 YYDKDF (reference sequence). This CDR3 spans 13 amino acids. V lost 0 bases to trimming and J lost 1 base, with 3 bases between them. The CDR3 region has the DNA TGTGCCACCAGCAGAGACCCGAACACTGAAGCTTTCTTT. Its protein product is CATSRDPNTEAFF.

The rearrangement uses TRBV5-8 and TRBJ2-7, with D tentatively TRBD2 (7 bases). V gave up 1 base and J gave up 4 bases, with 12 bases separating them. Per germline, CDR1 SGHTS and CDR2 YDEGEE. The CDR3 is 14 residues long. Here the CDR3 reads CASSLRGGRYEQYF. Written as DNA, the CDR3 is TGTGCCAGCAGCTTGAGGGGGGGGCGGTACGAGCAGTACTTC.

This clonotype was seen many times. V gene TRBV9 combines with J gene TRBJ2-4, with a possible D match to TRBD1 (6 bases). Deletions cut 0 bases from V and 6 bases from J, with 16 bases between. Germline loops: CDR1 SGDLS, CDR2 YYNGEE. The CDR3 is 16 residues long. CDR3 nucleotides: TGTGCCAGCAGCGTAGGAACAGGGACGAGTCGAAACATTCAGTACTTC. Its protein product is CASSVGTGTSRNIQYF.

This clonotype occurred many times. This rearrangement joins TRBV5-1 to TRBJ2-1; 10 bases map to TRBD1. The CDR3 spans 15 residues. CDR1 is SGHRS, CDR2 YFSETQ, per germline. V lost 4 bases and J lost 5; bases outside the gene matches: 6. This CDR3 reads CASSPRDRGHNEQFF. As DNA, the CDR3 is TGCGCCAGCAGCCCCCGGGACAGGGGCCACAATGAGCAGTTCTTC.

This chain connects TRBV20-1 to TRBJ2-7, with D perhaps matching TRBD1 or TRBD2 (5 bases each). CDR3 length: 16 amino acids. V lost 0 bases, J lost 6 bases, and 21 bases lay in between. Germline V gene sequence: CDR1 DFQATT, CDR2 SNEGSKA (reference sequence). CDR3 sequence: CSARDPGSRGVFEQYF. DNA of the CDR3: TGCAGTGCTAGAGATCCGGGGAGTAGGGGTGTTTTCGAGCAGTACTTC.

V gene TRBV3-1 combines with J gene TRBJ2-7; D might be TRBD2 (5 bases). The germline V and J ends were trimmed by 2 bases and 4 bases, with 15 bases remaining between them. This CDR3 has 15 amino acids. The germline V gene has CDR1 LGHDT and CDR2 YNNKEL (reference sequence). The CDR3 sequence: CASSQRDGYSYEQYF. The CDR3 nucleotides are TGTGCCAGCAGCCAACGGGATGGATACTCATACGAGCAGTACTTC.

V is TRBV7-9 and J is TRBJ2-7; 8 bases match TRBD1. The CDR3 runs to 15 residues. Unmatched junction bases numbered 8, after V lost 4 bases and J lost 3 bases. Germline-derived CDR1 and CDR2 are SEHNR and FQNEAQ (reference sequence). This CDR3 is CASSSPGQAFYEQYF. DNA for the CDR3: TGTGCCAGCAGCTCACCGGGACAGGCTTTCTACGAGCAGTACTTC.

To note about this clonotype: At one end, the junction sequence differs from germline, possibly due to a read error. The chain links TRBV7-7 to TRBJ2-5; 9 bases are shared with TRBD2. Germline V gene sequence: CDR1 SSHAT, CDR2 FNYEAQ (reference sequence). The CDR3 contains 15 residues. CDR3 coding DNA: TGTGCTAGCAGCTTAGCTAGCGGGACTCAAGAGACCCAGTACTTC. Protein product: CASSLASGTQETQYF.

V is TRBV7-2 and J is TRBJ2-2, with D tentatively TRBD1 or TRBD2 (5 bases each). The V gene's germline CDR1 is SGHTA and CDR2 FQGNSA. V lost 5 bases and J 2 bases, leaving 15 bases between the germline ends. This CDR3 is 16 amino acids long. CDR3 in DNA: TGTGCCAGCAGCGAGTCACCACGGGGCAACACCGGGGAGCTGTTTTTT. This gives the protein CASSESPRGNTGELFF.

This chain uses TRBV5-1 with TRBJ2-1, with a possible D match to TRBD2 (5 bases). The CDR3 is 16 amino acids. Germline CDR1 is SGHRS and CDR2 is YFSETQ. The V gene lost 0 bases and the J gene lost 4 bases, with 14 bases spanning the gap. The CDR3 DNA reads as TGCGCCAGCAGCTTGGTCGGGGAGACGTTTTACAATGAGCAGTTCTTC. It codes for CASSLVGETFYNEQFF.

The CDR3 sequence: CASSYGQSQPNTEAFF. In DNA, the CDR3 is TGTGCCAGCAGTTACGGGCAGTCCCAACCGAACACTGAAGCTTTCTTT. J is TRBJ1-1 and V is TRBV6-2 or TRBV6-3; D gene ambiguous. The germline V gene has CDR1 MNHEY and CDR2 SVGEGT. V was trimmed by 2 bases and J by 1 base, leaving 14 bases between them. This CDR3 is 16 amino acids long.

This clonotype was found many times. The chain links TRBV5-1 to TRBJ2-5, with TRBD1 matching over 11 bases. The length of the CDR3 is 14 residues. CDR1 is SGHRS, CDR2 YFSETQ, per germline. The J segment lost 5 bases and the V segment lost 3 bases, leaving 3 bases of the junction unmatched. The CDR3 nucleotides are TGCGCCAGCAGCTCGGGACAGGGGGTCGAGACCCAGTACTTC. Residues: CASSSGQGVETQYF.

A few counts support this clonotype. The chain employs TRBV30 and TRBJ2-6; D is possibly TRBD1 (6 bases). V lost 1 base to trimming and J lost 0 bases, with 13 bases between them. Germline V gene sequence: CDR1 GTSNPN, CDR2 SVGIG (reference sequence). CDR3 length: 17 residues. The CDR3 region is CAWSALTGSSGANVLTF. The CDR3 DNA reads TGTGCCTGGAGTGCCCTAACAGGGAGCTCTGGGGCCAACGTCCTGACTTTC.